Each of the 7 T cell receptor beta chains below was sequenced from the same sample in a study of blood T cell repertoires in COVID-19. Sequenced by immunoSEQ multiplex PCR; TCRdb stores in-frame clones only, minus some. The sample includes a few hundred thousand clones, about 83% of them seen just once. Sequenced material: peripheral blood. The receptors stem from a woman in her 30s with COVID-19, enrolled during active disease.

This chain links TRBV19 with TRBJ1-1, with unresolved D. Trimming shortened V by 5 bases and J by 0 bases, and 7 bases separated the two germline ends. CDR1 is LNHDA, CDR2 SQIVND, per germline (reference sequence). The CDR3 spans 13 residues. The CDR3 nucleotides read TGTGCCAGTAGTGTCAAGCTGAACACTGAAGCTTTCTTT. Translation gives CASSVKLNTEAFF.

Remarks on this clone: The identical CDR3 is also encoded by other nucleotide sequences in the sample. The chain links TRBV18 to TRBJ1-4; unclear D gene. Germline-derived CDR1 and CDR2 are KGHSH and LQKENI. V was clipped by 2 bases and J by 3 bases, with 4 bases between them. CDR3 length: 13 residues. CDR3 in amino acids: CASSPAANEKLFF. The CDR3 region has the DNA TGTGCCAGCTCACCAGCGGCTAATGAAAAACTGTTTTTT.

The rearrangement joins TRBV25-1 to TRBJ1-6, with 7 bases identical to TRBD1. The length of the CDR3 is 14 residues. Per the germline V gene, CDR1 is MGHDK and CDR2 is SYGVNS. V lost 1 base and J lost 7; bases outside the gene matches: 1. CDR3 loop: CASSELTGNSPLHF. The CDR3 coding sequence is TGTGCCAGCAGTGAATTGACAGGGAATTCACCCCTCCACTTT.

The rearrangement joins TRBV7-2 to TRBJ2-7, with 7 bases that match TRBD1. CDR1 and CDR2 (germline): SGHTA, FQGNSA. Trimming cost V 5 bases and J 1 base; bases outside gene matches: 8. The CDR3 contains 15 residues. CDR3: CASSEATGASYEQYF. CDR3 DNA sequence: TGTGCCAGCAGCGAAGCCACAGGGGCGTCCTACGAGCAGTACTTC.

V and J are TRBV5-5 and TRBJ1-1; no reliable D call. Germline V CDR1 and CDR2: SGHKS, YYEKEE (reference sequence). The CDR3 loop spans 11 amino acids. V was clipped by 6 bases and J by 5 bases, with 8 bases between them. The CDR3: CASTIETEAFF. The CDR3 bases are TGTGCCAGCACGATAGAAACTGAAGCTTTCTTT.

The rearrangement links TRBV7-2 to TRBJ2-2, with 15 bases aligning to TRBD2. Germline CDR1 SGHTA, CDR2 FQGNSA. The junction had 5 bases not matched to a gene; V was cut back by 5 bases and J by 4 bases. The CDR3 has 17 residues. CDR3 coding DNA: TGTGCCAGCAGCAAGGGACTAGCGGGGGGCGGCACCGGGGAGCTGTTTTTT. This encodes CASSKGLAGGGTGELFF.

The gene calls are TRBV7-2 and TRBJ1-2; D perhaps matches TRBD1 (6 bases). There are 15 residues in the CDR3. The V end was cut by 5 bases, the J end by 0 bases, with 13 bases between. Germline CDR1 is SGHTA and CDR2 is FQGNSA. The CDR3 here is CASSPTDRTNYGYTF. The CDR3 nucleotides read TGTGCCAGCAGCCCTACCGACAGGACTAACTATGGCTACACCTTC.